This TCR gamma chain was documented in a study of human gamma delta and Vdelta1 T cells. CDR1 and CDR2 (germline): EGSNGY, YDSYNSKV. The CDR3 is made up of 13 amino acids. TCRdb reanalysed the PCR reads via CATT. The sample carries 850 to 1,000 gamma-chain clones, 4.1% recorded once. As to this clone: TCRdb's protein for this DNA is that of a much larger clone and differs from the translation at residue 12, likely a read error; the protein shown is the DNA translation. Additional DNA sequences in this sample encode the identical CDR3.

The TCR comes from a human donor in good health. Material: naive CD27+ Vdelta1 gamma-delta T cells from blood. The chain couples TRGV2 to TRGJ1 or TRGJ2. CDR3 nucleotide sequence: TGTGCCACCTGGGACGGGCCTTATTATAAGAAAATATTT. It translates to CATWDGPYYKKIF.